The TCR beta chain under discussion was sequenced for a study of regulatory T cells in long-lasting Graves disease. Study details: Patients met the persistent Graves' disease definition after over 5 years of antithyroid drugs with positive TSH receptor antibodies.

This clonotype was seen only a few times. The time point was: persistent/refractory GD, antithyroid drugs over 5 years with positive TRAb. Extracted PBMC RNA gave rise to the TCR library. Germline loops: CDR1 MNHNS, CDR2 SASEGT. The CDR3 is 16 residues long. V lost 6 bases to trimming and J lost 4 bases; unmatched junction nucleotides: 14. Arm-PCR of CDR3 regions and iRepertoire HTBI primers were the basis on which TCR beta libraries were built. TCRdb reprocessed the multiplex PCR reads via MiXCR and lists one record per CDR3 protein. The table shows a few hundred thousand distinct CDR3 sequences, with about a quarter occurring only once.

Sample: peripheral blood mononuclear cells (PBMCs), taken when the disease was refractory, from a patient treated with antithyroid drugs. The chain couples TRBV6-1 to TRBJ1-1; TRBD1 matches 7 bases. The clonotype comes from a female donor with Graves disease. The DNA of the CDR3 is TGTGCCAGCAGACAGGGGCGCGGCAGGGATATCACTGAAGCTTTCTTT. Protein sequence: CASRQGRGRDITEAFF.